This TCR beta chain was sequenced for a study of T-cell memory formation after mild COVID-19. Trimming left V 3 bases short and J 4 bases short, with 11 bases between. There are 14 residues in the CDR3. The germline gives CDR1 KGHDR, CDR2 SFDVKD. TCRdb re-derived calls from the 5' RACE reads in MiXCR, one entry per CDR3 protein. The sample consists of over 350,000 distinct CDR3 sequences, less than 25% of them appearing once. The J gene is TRBJ1-2, the V gene TRBV24-1; TRBD1 is a possible D gene (6 bases). The sequence derives from an adult woman who had mild COVID-19 (a few samples of this study predate the infection). Cell type and time point are not known. Sequenced: PBMCs or a T cell subset sorted from them (not recorded which). CDR3 protein: CATSDHREGYGYTF. The DNA of the CDR3 is TGTGCCACCAGTGATCACAGGGAGGGCTATGGCTACACCTTC.